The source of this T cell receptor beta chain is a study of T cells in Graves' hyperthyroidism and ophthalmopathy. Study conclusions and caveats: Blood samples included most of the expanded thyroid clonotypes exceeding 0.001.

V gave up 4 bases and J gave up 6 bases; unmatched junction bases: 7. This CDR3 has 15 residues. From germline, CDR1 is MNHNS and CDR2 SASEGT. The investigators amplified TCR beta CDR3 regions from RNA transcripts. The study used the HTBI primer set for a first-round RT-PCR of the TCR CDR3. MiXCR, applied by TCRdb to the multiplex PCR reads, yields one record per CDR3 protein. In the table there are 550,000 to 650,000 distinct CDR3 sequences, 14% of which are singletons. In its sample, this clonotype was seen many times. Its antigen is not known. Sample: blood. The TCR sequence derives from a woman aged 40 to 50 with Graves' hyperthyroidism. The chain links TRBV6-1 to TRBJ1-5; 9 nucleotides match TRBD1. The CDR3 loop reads CASSGGTGRAQPQHF. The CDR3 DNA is TGTGCCAGCAGTGGCGGGACAGGGAGGGCTCAGCCCCAGCATTTT.